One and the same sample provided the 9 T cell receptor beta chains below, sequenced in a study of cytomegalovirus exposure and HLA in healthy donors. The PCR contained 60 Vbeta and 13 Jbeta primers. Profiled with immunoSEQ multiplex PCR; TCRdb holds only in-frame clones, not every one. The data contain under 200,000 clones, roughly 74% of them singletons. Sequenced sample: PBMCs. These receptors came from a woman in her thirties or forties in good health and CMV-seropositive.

CDR3 DNA: TGTGCCAGCAGTGAGAGACTAGCGGGAGGTGCCACCTACGAGCAGTACTTC. It specifies CASSERLAGGATYEQYF. V and J are TRBV2 and TRBJ2-7; TRBD2 matches 13 bases. Germline lookup yields CDR1 SNHLY and CDR2 FYNNEI. Trimming at V came to 3 bases and at J to 2 bases, leaving 7 bases not matched to a gene. The CDR3 extends over 17 amino acids.

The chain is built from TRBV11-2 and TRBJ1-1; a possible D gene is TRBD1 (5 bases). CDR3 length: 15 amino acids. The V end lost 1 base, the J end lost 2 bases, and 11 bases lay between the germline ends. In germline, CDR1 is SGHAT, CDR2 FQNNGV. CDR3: CASSLGYRPNTEAFF. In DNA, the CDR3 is TGTGCCAGCAGCTTAGGTTACAGGCCTAACACTGAAGCTTTCTTT.

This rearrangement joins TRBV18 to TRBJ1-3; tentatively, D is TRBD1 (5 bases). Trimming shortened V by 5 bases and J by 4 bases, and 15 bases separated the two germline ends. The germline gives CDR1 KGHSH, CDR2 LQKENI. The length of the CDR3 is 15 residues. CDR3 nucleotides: TGTGCCAGCTCAGACTCAGGGCTGCGCGGAAACACCATATATTTT. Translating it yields CASSDSGLRGNTIYF.

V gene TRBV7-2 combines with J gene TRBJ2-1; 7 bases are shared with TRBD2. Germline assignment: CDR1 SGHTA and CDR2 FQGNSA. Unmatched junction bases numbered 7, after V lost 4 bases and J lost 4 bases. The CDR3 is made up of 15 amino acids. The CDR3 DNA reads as TGTGCCAGCAGCTCCGGGCGCGGGAGATACAATGAGCAGTTCTTC. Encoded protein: CASSSGRGRYNEQFF.

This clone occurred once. This CDR3 reads CASSQGTSGRYEQYF. The CDR3 region has the DNA TGCGCCAGCAGCCAAGGGACTAGCGGGCGGTACGAGCAGTACTTC. V and J are TRBV4-1 and TRBJ2-7, with 11 positions matching TRBD2. This CDR3 region has 15 residues. The V segment lost 1 base and the J segment 4 bases; nucleotides outside the gene matches: 3. Germline CDR1 MGHRA, CDR2 YSYEKL.

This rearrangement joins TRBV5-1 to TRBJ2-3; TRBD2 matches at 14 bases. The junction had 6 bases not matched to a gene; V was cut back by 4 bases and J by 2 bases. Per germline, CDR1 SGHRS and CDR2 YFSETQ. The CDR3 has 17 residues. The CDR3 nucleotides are TGCGCCAGCAGCAGGGGACTAGCGGGAGACTCCACAGATACGCAGTATTTT. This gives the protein CASSRGLAGDSTDTQYF.

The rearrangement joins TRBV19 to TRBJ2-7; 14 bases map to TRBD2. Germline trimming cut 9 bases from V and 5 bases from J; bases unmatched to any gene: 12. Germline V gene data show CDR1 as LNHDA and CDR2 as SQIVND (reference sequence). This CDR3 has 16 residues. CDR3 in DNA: TGTGCCAGCAACCCGGGGACTAGCGGGAGTCTACACGAGCAGTACTTC. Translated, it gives CASNPGTSGSLHEQYF.

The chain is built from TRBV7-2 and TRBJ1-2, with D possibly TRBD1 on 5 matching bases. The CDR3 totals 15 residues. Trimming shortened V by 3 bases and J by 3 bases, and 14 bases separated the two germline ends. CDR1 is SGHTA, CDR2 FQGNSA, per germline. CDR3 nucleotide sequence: TGTGCCAGCAGCTTCCCGGGGGGGTTTGACTATGGCTACACCTTC. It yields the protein CASSFPGGFDYGYTF.

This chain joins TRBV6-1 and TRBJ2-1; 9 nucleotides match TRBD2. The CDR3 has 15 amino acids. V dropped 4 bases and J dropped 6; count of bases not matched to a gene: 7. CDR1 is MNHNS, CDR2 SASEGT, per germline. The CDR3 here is CASSVLAGRSNEQFF. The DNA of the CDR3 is TGTGCCAGCAGTGTTCTAGCGGGACGATCCAATGAGCAGTTCTTC.